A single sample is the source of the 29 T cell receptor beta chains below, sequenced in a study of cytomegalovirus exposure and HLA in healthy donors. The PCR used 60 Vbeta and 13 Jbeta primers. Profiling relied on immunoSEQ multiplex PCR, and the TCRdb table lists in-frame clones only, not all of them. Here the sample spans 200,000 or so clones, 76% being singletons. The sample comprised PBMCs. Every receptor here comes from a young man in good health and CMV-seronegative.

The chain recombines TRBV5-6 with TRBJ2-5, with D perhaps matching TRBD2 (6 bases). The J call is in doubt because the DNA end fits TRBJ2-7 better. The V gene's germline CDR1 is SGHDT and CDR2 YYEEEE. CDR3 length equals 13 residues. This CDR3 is CASSFYLADEQYF. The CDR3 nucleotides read TGTGCCAGCAGCTTCTACTTAGCGGACGAGCAGTACTTC.

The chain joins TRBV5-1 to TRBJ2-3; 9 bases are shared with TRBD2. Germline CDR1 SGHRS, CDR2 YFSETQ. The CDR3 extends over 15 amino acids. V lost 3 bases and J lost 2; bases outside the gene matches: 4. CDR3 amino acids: CASSSGLAFTDTQYF. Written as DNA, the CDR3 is TGCGCCAGCAGCTCGGGACTAGCATTCACAGATACGCAGTATTTT.

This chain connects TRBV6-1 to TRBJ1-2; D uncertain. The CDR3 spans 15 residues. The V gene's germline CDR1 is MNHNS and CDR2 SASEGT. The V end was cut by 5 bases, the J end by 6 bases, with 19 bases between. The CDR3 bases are TGTGCCAGCAGTAGGTACAGCGACCTCGGGGATGGCTACACCTTC. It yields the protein CASSRYSDLGDGYTF.

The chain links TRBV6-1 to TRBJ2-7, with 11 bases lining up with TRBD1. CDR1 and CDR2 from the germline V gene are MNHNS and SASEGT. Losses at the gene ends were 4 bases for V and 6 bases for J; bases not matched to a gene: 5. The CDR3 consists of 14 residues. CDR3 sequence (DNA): TGTGCCAGCAGTGCCGGGACAGGGGGAATCGAGCAGTACTTC. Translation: CASSAGTGGIEQYF.

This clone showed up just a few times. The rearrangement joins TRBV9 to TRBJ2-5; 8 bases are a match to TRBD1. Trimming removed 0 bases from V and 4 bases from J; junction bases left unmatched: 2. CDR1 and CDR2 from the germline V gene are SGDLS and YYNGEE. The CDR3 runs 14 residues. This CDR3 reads CASSVATGGETQYF. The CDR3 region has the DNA TGTGCCAGCAGCGTAGCTACAGGGGGAGAGACCCAGTACTTC.

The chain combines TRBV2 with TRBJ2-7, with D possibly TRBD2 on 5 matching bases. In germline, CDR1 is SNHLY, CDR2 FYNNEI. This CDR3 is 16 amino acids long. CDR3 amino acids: CASSQGLPPIHGYERV. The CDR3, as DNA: TGTGCCAGCAGTCAAGGACTGCCACCAATCCACGGCTACGAGCGTGTC.

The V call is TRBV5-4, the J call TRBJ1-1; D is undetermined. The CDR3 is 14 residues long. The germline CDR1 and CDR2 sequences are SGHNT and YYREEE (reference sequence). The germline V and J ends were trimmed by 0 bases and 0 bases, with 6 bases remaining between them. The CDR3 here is CASSLDSLNTEAFF. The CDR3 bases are TGTGCCAGCAGCTTGGACAGCTTGAACACTGAAGCTTTCTTT.

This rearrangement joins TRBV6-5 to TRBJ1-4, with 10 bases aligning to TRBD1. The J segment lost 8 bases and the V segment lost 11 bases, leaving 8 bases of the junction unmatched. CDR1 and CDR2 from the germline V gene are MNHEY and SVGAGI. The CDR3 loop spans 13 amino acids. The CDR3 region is CASKTGGREKLFF. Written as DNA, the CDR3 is TGTGCCTCCAAGACAGGGGGCCGGGAAAAACTGTTTTTT.

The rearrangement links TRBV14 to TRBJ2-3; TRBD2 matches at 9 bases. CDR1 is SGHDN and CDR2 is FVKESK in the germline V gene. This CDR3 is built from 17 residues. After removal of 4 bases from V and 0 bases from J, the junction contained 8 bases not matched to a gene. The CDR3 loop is CASSPFLTSGSTDTQYF. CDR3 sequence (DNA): TGTGCCAGCAGCCCATTCTTGACTAGCGGAAGCACAGATACGCAGTATTTT.

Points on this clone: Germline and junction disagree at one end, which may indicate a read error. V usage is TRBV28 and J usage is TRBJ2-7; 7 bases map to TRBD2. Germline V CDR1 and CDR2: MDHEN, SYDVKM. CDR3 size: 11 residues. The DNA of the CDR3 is TGTGCCAGCAGTTCCATGCGGGAGCAGTGCTTC. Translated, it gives CASSSMREQCF.

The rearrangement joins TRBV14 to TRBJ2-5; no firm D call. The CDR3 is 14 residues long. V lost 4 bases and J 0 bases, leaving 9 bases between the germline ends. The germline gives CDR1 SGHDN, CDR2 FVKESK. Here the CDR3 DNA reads TGTGCCAGCAGCCTGACACCGAACCAAGAGACCCAGTACTTC. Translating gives CASSLTPNQETQYF.

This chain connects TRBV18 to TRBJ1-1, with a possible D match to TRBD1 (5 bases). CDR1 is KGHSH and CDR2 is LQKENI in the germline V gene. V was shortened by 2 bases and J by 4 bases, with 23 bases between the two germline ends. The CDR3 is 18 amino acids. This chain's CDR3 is CASSPSIGGMRGGTEAFF. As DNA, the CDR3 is TGTGCCAGCTCACCATCGATTGGGGGGATGAGAGGAGGCACTGAAGCTTTCTTT.

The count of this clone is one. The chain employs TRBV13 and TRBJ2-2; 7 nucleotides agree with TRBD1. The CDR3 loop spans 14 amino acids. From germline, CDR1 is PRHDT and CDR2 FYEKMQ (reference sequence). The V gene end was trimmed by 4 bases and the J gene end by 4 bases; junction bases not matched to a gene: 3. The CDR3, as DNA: TGTGCCAGCAGCTCCGGGACAGTCACCGGGGAGCTGTTTTTT. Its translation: CASSSGTVTGELFF.

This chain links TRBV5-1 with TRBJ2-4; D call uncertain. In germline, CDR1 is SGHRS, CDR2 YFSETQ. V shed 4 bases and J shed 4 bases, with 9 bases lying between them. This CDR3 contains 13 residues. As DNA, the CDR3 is TGCGCCAGCAGCGAGTACTCAAAAAACATTCAGTACTTC. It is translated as CASSEYSKNIQYF.

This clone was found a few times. The CDR3, as DNA: TGCAGCGCCGGGACAGGTGCCCGCGAGCAGTACTTC. Translation: CSAGTGAREQYF. The chain has TRBV29-1 and TRBJ2-7, with TRBD1 matching over 8 bases. The CDR3 spans 12 residues. V lost 7 bases, J lost 6 bases, and 8 bases stayed unmatched. Germline values: CDR1 SQVTM, CDR2 ANQGSEA.

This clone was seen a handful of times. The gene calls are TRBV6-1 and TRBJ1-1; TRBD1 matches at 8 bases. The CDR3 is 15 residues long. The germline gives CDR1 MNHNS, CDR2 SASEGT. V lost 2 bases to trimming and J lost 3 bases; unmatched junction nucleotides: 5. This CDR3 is CASSESQGAHTEAFF. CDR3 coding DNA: TGTGCCAGCAGTGAATCCCAGGGGGCCCACACTGAAGCTTTCTTT.

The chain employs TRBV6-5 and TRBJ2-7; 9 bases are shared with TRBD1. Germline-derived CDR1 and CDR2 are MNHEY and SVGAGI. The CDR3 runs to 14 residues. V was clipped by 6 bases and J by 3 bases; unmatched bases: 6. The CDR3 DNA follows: TGTGCCAGCAGACCTCCGGGACAGGGCTACGAGCAGTACTTC. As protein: CASRPPGQGYEQYF.

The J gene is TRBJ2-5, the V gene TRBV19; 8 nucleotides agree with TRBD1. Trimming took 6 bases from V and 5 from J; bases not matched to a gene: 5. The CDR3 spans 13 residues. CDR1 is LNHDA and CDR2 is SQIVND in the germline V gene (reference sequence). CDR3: CASSRTGSETQYF. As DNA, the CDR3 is TGTGCCAGTAGCCGGACAGGGTCTGAGACCCAGTACTTC.

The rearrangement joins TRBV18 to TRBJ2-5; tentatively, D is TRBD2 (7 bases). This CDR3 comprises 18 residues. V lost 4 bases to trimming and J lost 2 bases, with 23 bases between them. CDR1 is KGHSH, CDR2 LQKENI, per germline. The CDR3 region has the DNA TGTGCCAGCTCACGCATGAGGGGACTAACCGGGACACAAGAGACCCAGTACTTC. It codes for CASSRMRGLTGTQETQYF.

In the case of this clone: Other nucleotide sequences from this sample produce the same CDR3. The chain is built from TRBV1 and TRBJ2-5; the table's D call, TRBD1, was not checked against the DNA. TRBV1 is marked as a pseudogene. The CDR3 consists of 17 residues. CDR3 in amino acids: CTSSQARRQGAGETQYF. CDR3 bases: TGCACCAGCAGCCAGGCGCGAAGGCAGGGGGCGGGAGAGACCCAGTACTTC.

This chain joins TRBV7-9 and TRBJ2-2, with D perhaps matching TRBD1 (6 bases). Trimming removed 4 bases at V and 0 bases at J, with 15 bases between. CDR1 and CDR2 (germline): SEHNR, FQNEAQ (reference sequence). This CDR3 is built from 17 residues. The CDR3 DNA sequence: TGTGCCAGCAGCTACCTCCGGGACACAACGAACACCGGGGAGCTGTTTTTT. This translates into CASSYLRDTTNTGELFF.

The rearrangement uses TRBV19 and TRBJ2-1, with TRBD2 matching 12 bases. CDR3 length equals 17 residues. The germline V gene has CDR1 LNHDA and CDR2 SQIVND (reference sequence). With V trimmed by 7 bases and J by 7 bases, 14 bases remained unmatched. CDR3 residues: CASTAVAGTSGRNEQFF. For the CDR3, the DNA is TGTGCCAGTACCGCGGTGGCCGGGACTAGCGGGCGGAATGAGCAGTTCTTC.

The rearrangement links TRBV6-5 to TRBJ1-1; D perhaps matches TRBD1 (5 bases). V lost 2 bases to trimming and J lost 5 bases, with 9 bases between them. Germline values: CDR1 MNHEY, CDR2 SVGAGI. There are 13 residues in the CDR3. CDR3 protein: CASSYNRGTEAFF. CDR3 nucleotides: TGTGCCAGCAGTTACAATAGGGGAACTGAAGCTTTCTTT.

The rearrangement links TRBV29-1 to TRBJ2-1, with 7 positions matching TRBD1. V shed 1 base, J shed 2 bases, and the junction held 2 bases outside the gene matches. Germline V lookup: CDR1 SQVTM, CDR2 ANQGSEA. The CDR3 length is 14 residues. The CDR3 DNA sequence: TGCAGCGTTGAAGGGGACAGAGCCTACAATGAGCAGTTCTTC. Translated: CSVEGDRAYNEQFF.

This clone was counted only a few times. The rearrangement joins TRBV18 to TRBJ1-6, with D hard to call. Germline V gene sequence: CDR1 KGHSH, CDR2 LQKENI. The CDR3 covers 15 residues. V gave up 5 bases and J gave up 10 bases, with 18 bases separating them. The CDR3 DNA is TGTGCCAGCTCATCCAACACCCCACCCCAATCACCCCTCCACTTT. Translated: CASSSNTPPQSPLHF.

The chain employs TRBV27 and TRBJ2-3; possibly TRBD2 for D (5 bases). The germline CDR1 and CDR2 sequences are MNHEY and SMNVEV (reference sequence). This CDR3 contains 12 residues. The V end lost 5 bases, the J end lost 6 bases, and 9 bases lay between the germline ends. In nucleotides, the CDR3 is TGTGCCAGCAGTAAACGGAGGGATACGCAGTATTTT. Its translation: CASSKRRDTQYF.

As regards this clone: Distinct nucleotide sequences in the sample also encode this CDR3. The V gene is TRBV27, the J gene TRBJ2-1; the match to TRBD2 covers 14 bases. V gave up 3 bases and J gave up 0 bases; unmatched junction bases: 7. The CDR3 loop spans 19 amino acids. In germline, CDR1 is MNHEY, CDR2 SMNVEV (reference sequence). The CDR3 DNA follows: TGTGCCAGCAGTTTTCAAAGACTAGCGGGAGGGAGCTCCTACAATGAGCAGTTCTTC. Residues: CASSFQRLAGGSSYNEQFF.

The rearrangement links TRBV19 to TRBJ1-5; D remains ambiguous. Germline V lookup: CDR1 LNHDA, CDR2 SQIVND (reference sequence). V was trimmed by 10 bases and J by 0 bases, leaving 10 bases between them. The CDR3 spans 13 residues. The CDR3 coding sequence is TGTGCCACCCACAGAGATAGCAATCAGCCCCAGCATTTT. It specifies CATHRDSNQPQHF. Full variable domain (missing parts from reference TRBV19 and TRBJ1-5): DGGITQSPKYLFRKEGQNVTLSCEQNLNHDAMYWYRQDPGQGLRLIYYSQIVNDFQKGDIAEGYSVSREKKESFPLTVTSAQKNPTAFYLCATHRDSNQPQHFGDGTRLSIL.

As DNA, the CDR3 is TGTGCCAGCAGTTACGGGAGCCACACCGGGGAGCTGTTTTTT. As protein: CASSYGSHTGELFF. The gene calls are TRBV6-5 and TRBJ2-2; D possibly corresponds to TRBD2 (5 bases). The CDR3 runs to 14 residues. Trimming cost V 2 bases and J 3 bases, with 7 bases left between them. CDR1 is MNHEY and CDR2 is SVGAGI in the germline V gene.